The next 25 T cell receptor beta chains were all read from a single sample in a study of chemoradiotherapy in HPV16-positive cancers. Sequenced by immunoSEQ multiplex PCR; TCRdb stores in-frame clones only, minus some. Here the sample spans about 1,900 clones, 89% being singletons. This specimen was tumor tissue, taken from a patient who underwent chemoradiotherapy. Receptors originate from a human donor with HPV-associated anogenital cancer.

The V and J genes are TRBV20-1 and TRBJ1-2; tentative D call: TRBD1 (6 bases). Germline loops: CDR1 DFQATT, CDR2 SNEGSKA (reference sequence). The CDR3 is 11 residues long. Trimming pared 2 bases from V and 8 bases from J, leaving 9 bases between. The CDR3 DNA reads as TGCAGTGCTAGACCTGACAGGGGCTACACCTTC. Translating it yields CSARPDRGYTF.

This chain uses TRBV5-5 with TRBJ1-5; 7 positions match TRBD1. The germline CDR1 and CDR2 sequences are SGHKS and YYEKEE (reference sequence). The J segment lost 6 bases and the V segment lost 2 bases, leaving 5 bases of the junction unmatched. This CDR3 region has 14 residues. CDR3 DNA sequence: TGTGCCAGCAGCTTATATGAGGGGGCTCAGCCCCAGCATTTT. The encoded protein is CASSLYEGAQPQHF.

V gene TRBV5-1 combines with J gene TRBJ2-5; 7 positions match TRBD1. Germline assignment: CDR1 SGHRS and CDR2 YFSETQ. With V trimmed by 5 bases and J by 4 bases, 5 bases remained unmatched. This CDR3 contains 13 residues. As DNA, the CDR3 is TGCGCCAGCAGATTAGGGGGCCCAGAGACCCAGTACTTC. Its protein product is CASRLGGPETQYF. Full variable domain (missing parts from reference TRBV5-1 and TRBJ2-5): KAGVTQTPRYLIKTRGQQVTLSCSPISGHRSVSWYQQTPGQGLQFLFEYFSETQRNKGNFPGRFSGRQFSNSRSEMNVSTLELGDSALYLCASRLGGPETQYFGPGTRLLVL.

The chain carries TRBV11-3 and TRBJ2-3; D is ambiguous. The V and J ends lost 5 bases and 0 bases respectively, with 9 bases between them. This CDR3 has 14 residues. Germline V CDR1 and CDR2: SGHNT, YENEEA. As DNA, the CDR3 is TGTGCCAGCAGCCCCTCAGGCAGCACAGATACGCAGTATTTT. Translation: CASSPSGSTDTQYF. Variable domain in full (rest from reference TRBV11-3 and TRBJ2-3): EAGVVQSPRYKIIEKKQPVAFWCNPISGHNTLYWYLQNLGQGPELLIRYENEEAVDDSQLPKDRFSAERLKGVDSTLKIQPAELGDSAVYLCASSPSGSTDTQYFGPGTRLTVL.

The CDR3 spells CASSLLGRDDYYGYTF. The CDR3, as DNA: TGTGCCAGCAGCTTGCTCGGCAGGGATGATTACTATGGCTACACCTTC. The chain carries TRBV5-6 and TRBJ1-2; D is perhaps TRBD1 (5 bases). The CDR3 length is 16 residues. V dropped 1 base and J dropped 3 bases, with 16 bases sitting between them. Germline CDR1 and CDR2: SGHDT and YYEEEE.

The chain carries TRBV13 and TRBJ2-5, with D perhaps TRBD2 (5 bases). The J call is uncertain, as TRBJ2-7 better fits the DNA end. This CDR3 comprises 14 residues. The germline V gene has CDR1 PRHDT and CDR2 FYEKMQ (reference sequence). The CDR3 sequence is CASSPTGNSDEQYF. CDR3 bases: TGTGCCAGCAGCCCAACCGGGAATTCCGACGAGCAGTACTTC.

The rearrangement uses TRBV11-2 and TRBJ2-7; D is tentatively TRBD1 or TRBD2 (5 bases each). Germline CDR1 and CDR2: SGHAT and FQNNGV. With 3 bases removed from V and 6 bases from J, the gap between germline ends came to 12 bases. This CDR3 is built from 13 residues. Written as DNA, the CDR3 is TGTGCCAGCAGCTTGTTGAGGGGTGGCGAGCAGTACGTC. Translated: CASSLLRGGEQYV.

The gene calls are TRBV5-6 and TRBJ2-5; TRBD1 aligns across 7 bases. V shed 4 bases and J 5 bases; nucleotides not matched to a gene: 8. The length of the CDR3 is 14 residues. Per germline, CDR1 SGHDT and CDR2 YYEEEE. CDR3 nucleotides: TGTGCCAGCAGCAGAGGGACAGTGGGGGAGACCCAGTACTTC. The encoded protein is CASSRGTVGETQYF.

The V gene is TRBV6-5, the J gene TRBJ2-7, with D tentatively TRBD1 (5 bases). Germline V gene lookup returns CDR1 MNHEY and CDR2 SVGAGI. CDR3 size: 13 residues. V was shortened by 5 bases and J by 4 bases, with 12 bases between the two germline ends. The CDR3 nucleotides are TGTGCCAGCAGTCCCTCAGGGTCGTACGAGCAGTACTTC. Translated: CASSPSGSYEQYF.

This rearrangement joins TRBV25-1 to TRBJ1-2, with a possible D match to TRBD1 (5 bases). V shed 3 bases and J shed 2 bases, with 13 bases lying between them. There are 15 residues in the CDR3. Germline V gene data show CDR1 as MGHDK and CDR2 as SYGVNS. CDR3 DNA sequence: TGTGCCAGCAGTGACCCTGGGACGGGGAACTATGGCTACACCTTC. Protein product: CASSDPGTGNYGYTF.

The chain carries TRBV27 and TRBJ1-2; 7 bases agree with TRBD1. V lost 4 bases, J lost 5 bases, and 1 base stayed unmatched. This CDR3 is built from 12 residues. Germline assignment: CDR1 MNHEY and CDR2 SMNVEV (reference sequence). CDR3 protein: CASSSGQYGYTF. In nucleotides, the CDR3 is TGTGCCAGCAGTTCGGGACAGTATGGCTACACCTTC.

Here the CDR3 reads CASSFHRSIGYTF. The CDR3 region has the DNA TGTGCCAGCAGCTTTCACCGAAGCATTGGCTACACCTTC. The chain couples TRBV7-9 to TRBJ1-2; D ambiguous. Per germline, CDR1 SEHNR and CDR2 FQNEAQ (reference sequence). The CDR3 totals 13 residues. Trimming took off 3 bases at V and 7 bases at J, with 12 bases between the two ends.

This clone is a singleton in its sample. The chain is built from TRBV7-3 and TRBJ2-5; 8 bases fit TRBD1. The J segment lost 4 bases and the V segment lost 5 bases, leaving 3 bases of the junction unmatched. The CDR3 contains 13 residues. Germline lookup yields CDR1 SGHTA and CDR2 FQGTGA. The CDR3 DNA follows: TGTGCCAGCAGCCGAACAGGGGGAGAGACCCAGTACTTC. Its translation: CASSRTGGETQYF.

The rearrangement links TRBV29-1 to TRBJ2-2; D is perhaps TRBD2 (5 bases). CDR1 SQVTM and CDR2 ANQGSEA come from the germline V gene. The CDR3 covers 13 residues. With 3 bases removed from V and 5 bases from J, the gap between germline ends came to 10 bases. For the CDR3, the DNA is TGCAGCGTTGAGGGCGGACTGACCGGGGAGCTGTTTTTT. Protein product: CSVEGGLTGELFF.

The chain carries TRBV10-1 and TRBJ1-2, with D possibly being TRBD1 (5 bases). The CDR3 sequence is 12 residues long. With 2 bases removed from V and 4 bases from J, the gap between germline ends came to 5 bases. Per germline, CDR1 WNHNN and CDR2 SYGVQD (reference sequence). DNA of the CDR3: TGCGCCAGCAGTGAGGGGGGCTATGGCTACACCTTC. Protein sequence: CASSEGGYGYTF.

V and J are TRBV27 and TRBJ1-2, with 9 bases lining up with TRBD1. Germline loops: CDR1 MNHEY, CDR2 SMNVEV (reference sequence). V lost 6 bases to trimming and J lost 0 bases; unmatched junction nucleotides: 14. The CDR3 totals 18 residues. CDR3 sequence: CASRLHGQGLLSNYGYTF. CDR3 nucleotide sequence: TGTGCCAGCAGGCTCCATGGACAGGGGCTCCTTTCTAACTATGGCTACACCTTC.

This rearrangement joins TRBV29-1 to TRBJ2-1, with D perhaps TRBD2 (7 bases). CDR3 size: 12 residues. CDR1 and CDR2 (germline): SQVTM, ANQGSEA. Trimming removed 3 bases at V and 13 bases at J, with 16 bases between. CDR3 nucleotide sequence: TGCAGCGTTGAGGGGGGGCGAGGATTTCAGTTCTTC. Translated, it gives CSVEGGRGFQFF.

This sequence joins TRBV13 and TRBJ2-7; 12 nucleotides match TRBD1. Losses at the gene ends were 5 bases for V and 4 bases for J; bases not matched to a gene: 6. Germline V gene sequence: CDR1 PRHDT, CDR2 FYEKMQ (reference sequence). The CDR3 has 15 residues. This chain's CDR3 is CASSPTGQGAYEQYF. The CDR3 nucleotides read TGTGCCAGCAGCCCAACGGGACAGGGGGCTTACGAGCAGTACTTC.

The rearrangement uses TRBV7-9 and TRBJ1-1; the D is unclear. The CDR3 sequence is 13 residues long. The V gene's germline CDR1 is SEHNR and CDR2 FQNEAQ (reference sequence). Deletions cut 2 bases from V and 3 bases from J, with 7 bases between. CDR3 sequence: CASSLRSDTEAFF. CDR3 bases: TGTGCCAGCAGCTTACGCAGCGACACTGAAGCTTTCTTT.

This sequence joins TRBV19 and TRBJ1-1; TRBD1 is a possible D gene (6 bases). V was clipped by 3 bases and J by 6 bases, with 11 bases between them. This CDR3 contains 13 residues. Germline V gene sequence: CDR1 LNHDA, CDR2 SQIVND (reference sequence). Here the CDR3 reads CASSMRGGPEAFF. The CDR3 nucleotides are TGTGCCAGTAGTATGCGGGGGGGGCCTGAAGCTTTCTTT.

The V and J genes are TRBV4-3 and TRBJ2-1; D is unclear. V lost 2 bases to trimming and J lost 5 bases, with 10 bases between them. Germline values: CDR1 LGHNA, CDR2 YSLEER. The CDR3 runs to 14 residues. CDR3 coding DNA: TGCGCCAGCAGCCAACAGACCCTCGACAATGAGCAGTTCTTC. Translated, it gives CASSQQTLDNEQFF.

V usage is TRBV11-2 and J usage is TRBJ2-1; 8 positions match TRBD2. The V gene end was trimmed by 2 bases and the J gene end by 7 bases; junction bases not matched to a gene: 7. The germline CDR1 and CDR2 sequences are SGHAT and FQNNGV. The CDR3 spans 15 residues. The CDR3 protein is CASSLHGGALNEQFF. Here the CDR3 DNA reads TGTGCCAGCAGCTTACACGGGGGGGCCTTAAATGAGCAGTTCTTC.

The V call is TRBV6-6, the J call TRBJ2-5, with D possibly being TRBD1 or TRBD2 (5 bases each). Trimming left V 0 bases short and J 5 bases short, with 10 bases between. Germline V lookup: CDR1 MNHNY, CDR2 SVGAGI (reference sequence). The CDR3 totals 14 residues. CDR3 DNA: TGTGCCAGCAGTTACTCGACAGAGGGGGAGACCCAGTACTTC. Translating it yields CASSYSTEGETQYF.

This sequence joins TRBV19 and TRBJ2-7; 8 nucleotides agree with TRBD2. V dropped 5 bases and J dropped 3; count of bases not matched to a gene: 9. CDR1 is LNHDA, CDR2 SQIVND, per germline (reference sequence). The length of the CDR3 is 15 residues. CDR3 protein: CASSSREGVIYEQYF. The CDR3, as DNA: TGTGCCAGTAGTTCCCGGGAGGGGGTAATCTACGAGCAGTACTTC.

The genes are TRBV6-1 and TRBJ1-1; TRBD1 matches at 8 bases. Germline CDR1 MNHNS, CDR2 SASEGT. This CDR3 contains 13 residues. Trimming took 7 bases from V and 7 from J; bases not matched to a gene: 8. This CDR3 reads CASTSQGGLEAFF. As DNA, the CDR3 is TGTGCCAGCACTTCACAGGGGGGTCTTGAAGCTTTCTTT.